The clone carrying this T cell receptor beta chain was counted at least ten times. Antigen unknown. The record originates from a study of T cell repertoires in cytomegalovirus infection. Study in general: CMV infection and matching HLA type were both indicated by public TCR beta signatures. Study results and limitations: Based on cumulative public TCR beta family frequency, carriers of CMV plus the relevant HLA were identified.

Via MiXCR, TCRdb re-called the reads, giving one row per CDR3 protein. The repertoire holds nearly 550,000 distinct CDR3 sequences, with 15% to 20% as singletons. The V gene end was trimmed by 10 bases and the J gene end by 4 bases; junction bases not matched to a gene: 18. The germline V gene encodes CDR1 LNHDA and CDR2 SQIVND (reference sequence). The CDR3 length is 18 residues. The chain links TRBV19 to TRBJ2-5, with 13 bases fitting TRBD2. The TCR sequence derives from a human donor in good health (CMV status not recorded). Some clones in this sample may be carry-over from other donors' samples. What was sequenced was CD8+ T cells from PBMCs. CDR3 nucleotides: TGTGCCACCCGGGAAGGCATCCGGACTAGCGGGAGCCGAGAGACCCAGTACTTC. This codes for CATREGIRTSGSRETQYF.